Listed here are 21 T cell receptor beta chains from one sample, sequenced in a study of blood T cell repertoires in COVID-19. Only in-frame clones appear in the TCRdb table, and some are missing; sequencing was by immunoSEQ multiplex PCR. The sample yields approximately 190,000 clones, about four fifths seen once. The sequencing input was peripheral blood. These receptors all stem from an older woman with COVID-19, enrolled during active disease.

The sample holds a few counts of this clone. V is TRBV6-6 and J is TRBJ2-7; 7 bases are a match to TRBD2. Germline V CDR1 and CDR2: MNHNY, SVGAGI (reference sequence). The CDR3 consists of 16 residues. Trimming at V came to 2 bases and at J to 0 bases, leaving 7 bases not matched to a gene. CDR3 region: CASSYPLGGSSYEQYF. Written as DNA, the CDR3 is TGTGCCAGCAGTTACCCCCTGGGGGGGAGCTCCTACGAGCAGTACTTC.

This clone was seen more than once but under ten times. CDR3 sequence: CASSFGLAGFSYNEQFF. Here the CDR3 DNA reads TGTGCCAGCAGTTTTGGACTAGCGGGATTTTCCTACAATGAGCAGTTCTTC. The chain couples TRBV27 to TRBJ2-1; 12 bases fit TRBD2. CDR1 MNHEY and CDR2 SMNVEV come from the germline V gene (reference sequence). This CDR3 has 17 amino acids. J gave up 1 base and V 3 bases, and 4 bases lay outside the gene matches.

The chain is built from TRBV4-1 and TRBJ2-6; no firm D call. The germline CDR1 and CDR2 sequences are MGHRA and YSYEKL. CDR3 length: 14 amino acids. V lost 1 base to trimming and J lost 1 base, with 2 bases between them. The chain's CDR3 is CASSQVSGANVLTF. In DNA, the CDR3 is TGCGCCAGCAGCCAAGTATCTGGGGCCAACGTCCTGACTTTC.

This rearrangement joins TRBV28 to TRBJ2-5; TRBD1 matches 8 bases. The J segment lost 9 bases and the V segment lost 1 base, leaving 7 bases of the junction unmatched. Germline V gene lookup returns CDR1 MDHEN and CDR2 SYDVKM. This CDR3 is built from 14 residues. CDR3 DNA sequence: TGTGCCAGCAGTTTATTAGGACAGGGAAGGGCCCAGTACTTC. Translating it yields CASSLLGQGRAQYF.

The V gene is TRBV7-8, the J gene TRBJ1-3; D call uncertain. Looked up from germline, CDR1 is SGHVS and CDR2 is FQNEAQ. The germline V and J ends were trimmed by 4 bases and 8 bases, with 6 bases remaining between them. The CDR3 is 11 residues long. CDR3 loop: CASSSRDTIYF. The CDR3 DNA reads as TGTGCCAGCAGCTCCCGAGACACCATATATTTT.

V and J are TRBV5-6 and TRBJ1-4, with D perhaps TRBD1 (6 bases). Per germline, CDR1 SGHDT and CDR2 YYEEEE. The CDR3 has 15 amino acids. The V and J ends lost 4 bases and 14 bases respectively, with 24 bases between them. In nucleotides, the CDR3 is TGTGCCAGCAGCACCCAAGGGGGTAGGGTCTCGTGGCTGTTTTTT. Amino acids: CASSTQGGRVSWLFF.

This chain links TRBV10-3 with TRBJ2-1, with D possibly matching TRBD2 (6 bases). Germline V gene lookup returns CDR1 ENHRY and CDR2 SYGVKD. The CDR3 runs 13 residues. Trimming took off 9 bases at V and 6 bases at J, with 15 bases between the two ends. CDR3 DNA sequence: TGTGCCATAGGACTAAGCCCCCTCAATGAGCAGTTCTTC. It codes for CAIGLSPLNEQFF.

V gene TRBV6-2 or TRBV6-3 combines with J gene TRBJ2-7; D remains ambiguous. CDR1 is MNHEY, CDR2 SVGEGT, per germline. The CDR3 is 13 residues long. Trimming stripped 0 bases from V and 2 bases from J, with 5 bases between. CDR3 sequence reads: CASSYSQTYEQYF. Written as DNA, the CDR3 is TGTGCCAGCAGTTACTCACAGACCTACGAGCAGTACTTC.

The chain uses TRBV3-1 (or the pseudogene TRBV3-2) and TRBJ2-3; TRBD1 aligns across 7 bases. The germline V gene encodes CDR1 LGHDT and CDR2 YNNKEL (reference sequence). The CDR3 runs to 18 residues. V gave up 4 bases and J gave up 5 bases; unmatched junction bases: 18. The CDR3 sequence: CASSPPSTGTALGDTQYF. CDR3 sequence (DNA): TGTGCCAGCAGCCCGCCCTCCACCGGGACAGCCTTGGGAGATACGCAGTATTTT.

The V gene is TRBV5-4, the J gene TRBJ2-7; 8 nucleotides agree with TRBD1. CDR1 is SGHNT and CDR2 is YYREEE in the germline V gene (reference sequence). The length of the CDR3 is 14 residues. J was trimmed by 2 bases and V by 3 bases; bases with no gene match: 4. The CDR3 spells CASSSTGDPYEQYF. CDR3 sequence (DNA): TGTGCCAGCAGCTCGACAGGGGATCCCTACGAGCAGTACTTC.

The chain links TRBV5-6 to TRBJ2-5, with 7 bases aligning to TRBD2. V shed 0 bases, J shed 4 bases, and the junction held 6 bases outside the gene matches. The CDR3 is 15 amino acids. The germline CDR1 and CDR2 sequences are SGHDT and YYEEEE. CDR3 coding DNA: TGTGCCAGCAGCTTGGCTAGCGGCGGACGAGAGACCCAGTACTTC. Translating gives CASSLASGGRETQYF.

This clone came up a few times. This chain joins TRBV7-2 and TRBJ2-7, with D possibly being TRBD1 (6 bases). V lost 1 base and J lost 5, with 15 bases in between. Germline CDR1 and CDR2: SGHTA and FQGNSA. This CDR3 has 15 amino acids. CDR3 DNA sequence: TGTGCCAGCAGCTTAGAAGGGGCAGGGGTCCACGAGCAGTACTTC. It encodes CASSLEGAGVHEQYF.

The chain joins TRBV6-4 to TRBJ1-5; D unclear. V lost 1 base to trimming and J lost 6 bases, with 10 bases between them. The CDR3 covers 14 residues. CDR1 is MRHNA, CDR2 SNTAGT, per germline. The CDR3 sequence: CASSDLEGGQPQHF. The CDR3 bases are TGTGCCAGCAGTGACTTGGAGGGCGGTCAGCCCCAGCATTTT.

The rearrangement uses TRBV9 and TRBJ1-2; 8 bases line up with TRBD1. The CDR3 contains 15 residues. The J segment lost 3 bases and the V segment lost 0 bases, leaving 4 bases of the junction unmatched. Germline CDR1 is SGDLS and CDR2 is YYNGEE. CDR3 sequence: CASSVGTGIDYGYTF. The CDR3 DNA sequence: TGTGCCAGCAGCGTAGGGACAGGGATTGACTATGGCTACACCTTC.

This clone is a singleton in its sample. The rearrangement links TRBV6-5 to TRBJ1-1; D remains unclear. In germline, CDR1 is MNHEY, CDR2 SVGAGI. The CDR3 runs to 15 residues. Trimming pared 6 bases from V and 0 bases from J, leaving 14 bases between. CDR3 bases: TGTGCCAGCAGCGCGGTCAGCGTGTTGAACACTGAAGCTTTCTTT. Encoded protein: CASSAVSVLNTEAFF.

The chain combines TRBV12-1 with TRBJ1-6; the tabulated D call, TRBD1, remains unverified against the DNA. TRBV12-1 is a listed pseudogene. The CDR3 extends over 16 amino acids. CDR3 residues: CASSHINRTDNSPLHF. CDR3 coding DNA: TGTGCCAGCAGCCATATAAACCGGACAGACAATTCACCCCTCCACTTT.

The CDR3 region has the DNA TGTGCCTGGAGTGTACAGGTGGACACAGATACGCAGTATTTT. It yields the protein CAWSVQVDTDTQYF. The rearrangement links TRBV30 to TRBJ2-3; D might be TRBD1 (5 bases). Trimming took off 0 bases at V and 2 bases at J, with 9 bases between the two ends. The CDR3 is 14 residues long. Germline lookup yields CDR1 GTSNPN and CDR2 SVGIG (reference sequence). The entire variable domain, with the rest obtained from reference TRBV30 and TRBJ2-3, is as follows: SQTIHQWPATLVQPVGSPLSLECTVEGTSNPNLYWYRQAAGRGLQLLFYSVGIGQISSEVPQNLSASRPQDRQFILSSKKLLLSDSGFYLCAWSVQVDTDTQYFGPGTRLTVL.

Details on this clone: One end of the junction fails to match germline, which may point to a read error. The gene calls are TRBV7-7 and TRBJ2-2; 7 nucleotides agree with TRBD2. The germline V gene has CDR1 SSHAT and CDR2 FNYEAQ (reference sequence). There are 16 residues in the CDR3. In DNA form, the CDR3 reads TGTGCTAGCAGCTTAGGGCTAGCGGCGAACACCGGGGAGCTGTTTTTT. This gives the protein CASSLGLAANTGELFF.

The chain uses TRBV20-1 and TRBJ2-3, with 13 bases identical to TRBD2. Germline V lookup: CDR1 DFQATT, CDR2 SNEGSKA (reference sequence). There are 17 residues in the CDR3. V shed 3 bases and J 3 bases; nucleotides not matched to a gene: 9. Written as DNA, the CDR3 is TGCAGTGCTAGTTCCGGGACTAGCGGGATAAGAACAGATACGCAGTATTTT. It codes for CSASSGTSGIRTDTQYF.

This clone was observed a few times. The V and J genes are TRBV9 and TRBJ2-2; TRBD2 matches at 10 bases. This CDR3 is built from 16 residues. Germline CDR1 SGDLS, CDR2 YYNGEE. V was clipped by 3 bases and J by 1 base; unmatched bases: 3. The CDR3 region has the DNA TGTGCCAGCAGCGCGGCTAGCGGGGGGAACACCGGGGAGCTGTTTTTT. This encodes CASSAASGGNTGELFF.

J is TRBJ2-5 and V is TRBV7-9; maybe TRBD1 (6 bases). The CDR3 sequence is 12 residues long. V lost 6 bases and J 5 bases, leaving 10 bases between the germline ends. Germline CDR1 is SEHNR and CDR2 is FQNEAQ (reference sequence). CDR3 coding DNA: TGTGCCAGCAGAGGACAGCAGGAGACCCAGTACTTC. It yields the protein CASRGQQETQYF.